A single sample is the source of the 23 T cell receptor beta chains below, sequenced in a study of blood T cell repertoires in COVID-19. Assay used: immunoSEQ multiplex PCR; TCRdb lists only in-frame clones, some missing. The data show 150,000 to 200,000 clones, roughly 89% seen once. Source material: peripheral blood. The receptor set was obtained from a man aged 45-65 years with acute or convalescent COVID-19.

This clone has a handful of counts. The junction departs from germline at one end; a sequencing error may be responsible. The CDR3 region has the DNA TGTGCTAGCAGCTCTAGCGGGGGGGCGCCCGGGGAGCTGTTTTTT. The encoded protein is CASSSSGGAPGELFF. The chain combines TRBV7-7 with TRBJ2-2; 12 positions match TRBD2. From germline, CDR1 is SSHAT and CDR2 FNYEAQ (reference sequence). The CDR3 spans 15 residues.

This chain uses TRBV18 with TRBJ2-3; tentatively, D is TRBD1 (6 bases). This CDR3 has 17 amino acids. CDR1 and CDR2 (germline): KGHSH, LQKENI. The V end was cut by 3 bases, the J end by 0 bases, with 16 bases between. As DNA, the CDR3 is TGTGCCAGCTCACCCATGGACAGACCCTCTAGCACAGATACGCAGTATTTT. This gives the protein CASSPMDRPSSTDTQYF.

This clone was observed a few times. The chain employs TRBV7-2 and TRBJ2-5; TRBD1 aligns across 10 bases. The CDR3 is made up of 14 amino acids. The V and J ends lost 5 bases and 3 bases, in that order; junction bases with no gene match: 3. CDR1 and CDR2 (germline): SGHTA, FQGNSA. CDR3 in DNA: TGTGCCAGCAGCCTCGGACAGGGGGAAGAGACCCAGTACTTC. This encodes CASSLGQGEETQYF.

The chain employs TRBV7-2 and TRBJ1-3; D call uncertain. The CDR3 contains 14 residues. CDR1 is SGHTA, CDR2 FQGNSA, per germline. V lost 5 bases, J lost 0 bases, and 8 bases lay in between. The CDR3 protein is CASSLGVSGNTIYF. DNA of the CDR3: TGTGCCAGCAGCCTTGGAGTCTCTGGAAACACCATATATTTT.

This clone turned up a few times. The chain couples TRBV18 to TRBJ1-4; 9 bases match TRBD1. In germline, CDR1 is KGHSH, CDR2 LQKENI. V lost 2 bases and J lost 7; bases outside the gene matches: 5. This CDR3 spans 15 amino acids. CDR3 in DNA: TGTGCCAGCTCACCAGCGGACAGGGGAGGTGAAAAACTGTTTTTT. Translating gives CASSPADRGGEKLFF.

The chain couples TRBV27 to TRBJ2-5; a possible D gene is TRBD1 (5 bases). Trimming left V 3 bases short and J 0 bases short, with 11 bases between. The CDR3 covers 15 residues. In germline, CDR1 is MNHEY, CDR2 SMNVEV (reference sequence). The CDR3 reads CASSFTRQYQETQYF. As DNA, the CDR3 is TGTGCCAGCAGTTTTACCCGACAGTACCAAGAGACCCAGTACTTC.

V is TRBV6-5 and J is TRBJ1-5; D call uncertain. The CDR3 length is 14 residues. Per germline, CDR1 MNHEY and CDR2 SVGAGI. Trimming cost V 6 bases and J 2 bases, with 11 bases left between them. CDR3 region: CASSDIWGNQPQHF. The CDR3 bases are TGTGCCAGCAGCGACATTTGGGGCAATCAGCCCCAGCATTTT.

The chain has TRBV2 and TRBJ2-1; 8 bases line up with TRBD2. In germline, CDR1 is SNHLY, CDR2 FYNNEI. V shed 6 bases, J shed 9 bases, and the junction held 10 bases outside the gene matches. There are 14 residues in the CDR3. Here the CDR3 reads CASRPGTRTSEQFF. The CDR3 nucleotides are TGTGCCAGCAGACCCGGGACTAGGACCTCTGAGCAGTTCTTC.

V and J are TRBV24-1 and TRBJ2-5, with 8 bases fitting TRBD1. Germline assignment: CDR1 KGHDR and CDR2 SFDVKD. With V trimmed by 4 bases and J by 0 bases, 6 bases remained unmatched. This CDR3 has 16 residues. The CDR3 nucleotides are TGTGCCACCAGTGACGTGGACAGGGTTAACCAAGAGACCCAGTACTTC. The encoded protein is CATSDVDRVNQETQYF.

The rearrangement joins TRBV6-6 to TRBJ1-4; no definite D call. V lost 2 bases to trimming and J lost 8 bases, with 15 bases between them. The CDR3 has 15 amino acids. CDR1 MNHNY and CDR2 SVGAGI come from the germline V gene (reference sequence). CDR3: CASSYRGESLEKLFF. The CDR3 DNA follows: TGTGCCAGCAGTTACCGGGGAGAGTCACTCGAAAAACTGTTTTTT.

The chain couples TRBV14 to TRBJ2-3; 8 nucleotides align to TRBD2. V lost 2 bases, J lost 6 bases, and 10 bases stayed unmatched. Germline V gene lookup returns CDR1 SGHDN and CDR2 FVKESK. This CDR3 contains 16 residues. The CDR3 region is CASSQMVAGGRDTQYF. CDR3 bases: TGTGCCAGCAGCCAAATGGTTGCGGGGGGCCGGGATACGCAGTATTTT.

This chain connects TRBV7-2 to TRBJ2-3; 9 bases agree with TRBD2. CDR1 and CDR2 (germline): SGHTA, FQGNSA. The CDR3 runs to 14 residues. The V and J ends lost 6 bases and 8 bases, in that order; junction bases with no gene match: 9. The CDR3 reads CASRANRAGGTQYF. The CDR3 DNA sequence: TGTGCCAGCAGGGCAAATAGAGCGGGAGGTACGCAGTATTTT.

The rearrangement uses TRBV19 and TRBJ2-3, with TRBD2 matching 11 bases. The V gene's germline CDR1 is LNHDA and CDR2 SQIVND (reference sequence). Trimming took 5 bases from V and 4 from J; bases not matched to a gene: 5. The CDR3 extends over 15 amino acids. The CDR3 DNA follows: TGTGCCAGTAGTGCTCGACTAGCGGGGTCAGATACGCAGTATTTT. Encoded protein: CASSARLAGSDTQYF.

The CDR3 protein is CASSPLGLAGGGSYEQYF. CDR3 bases: TGTGCCAGCTCACCCCTTGGACTAGCGGGAGGGGGCTCCTACGAGCAGTACTTC. The chain combines TRBV18 with TRBJ2-7, with 15 bases identical to TRBD2. Germline-derived CDR1 and CDR2 are KGHSH and LQKENI. The CDR3 has 18 residues. V lost 3 bases and J lost 0; bases outside the gene matches: 6.

V usage is TRBV5-1 and J usage is TRBJ2-1; D call uncertain. The CDR3 is 14 residues long. CDR1 is SGHRS, CDR2 YFSETQ, per germline. Trimming shortened V by 5 bases and J by 4 bases, and 13 bases separated the two germline ends. The CDR3 here is CASSFDKIYNEQFF. The CDR3 DNA reads TGCGCCAGCAGTTTCGACAAAATATACAATGAGCAGTTCTTC.

The J gene is TRBJ1-2, the V gene TRBV7-3, with D possibly matching TRBD1 (6 bases). Per germline, CDR1 SGHTA and CDR2 FQGTGA. The CDR3 extends over 13 amino acids. The ends were cut back, 1 base at V and 8 bases at J, with 11 bases in the middle. The CDR3 protein is CASSLNQGSGYTF. The CDR3 DNA reads as TGTGCCAGCAGCTTAAACCAGGGGAGCGGCTACACCTTC.

This clone has a single count. This chain joins TRBV2 and TRBJ2-7; no clear D. The length of the CDR3 is 14 residues. In germline, CDR1 is SNHLY, CDR2 FYNNEI. V lost 5 bases to trimming and J lost 1 base, with 12 bases between them. The CDR3 loop is CASSTPTGSYEQYF. The CDR3 DNA reads TGTGCCAGCAGTACTCCGACTGGTTCCTACGAGCAGTACTTC.

This clone was detected a few times. Other nucleotide sequences in the sample specify the same CDR3. The chain recombines TRBV18 with TRBJ1-3; D might be TRBD1 (5 bases). The V end lost 4 bases, the J end lost 2 bases, and 12 bases lay between the germline ends. The germline V gene has CDR1 KGHSH and CDR2 LQKENI. The CDR3 runs to 15 residues. CDR3 protein: CASSLTTGAGNTIYF. The CDR3 nucleotides read TGTGCCAGCTCACTCACAACGGGGGCTGGAAACACCATATATTTT.

Here the CDR3 DNA reads TGCAGCGTTGCGCCAGGGTTGGGAGAAAAACTGTTTTTT. Translation gives CSVAPGLGEKLFF. The chain recombines TRBV29-1 with TRBJ1-4; D perhaps matches TRBD1 (5 bases). V lost 4 bases, J lost 8 bases, and 14 bases lay in between. From germline, CDR1 is SQVTM and CDR2 ANQGSEA. This CDR3 is built from 13 residues.

This rearrangement joins TRBV5-4 to TRBJ2-5; 9 bases line up with TRBD1. Trimming cost V 2 bases and J 3 bases; bases outside gene matches: 2. The CDR3 covers 14 residues. Germline V lookup: CDR1 SGHNT, CDR2 YYREEE (reference sequence). This CDR3 is CASSLQGAEETQYF. The CDR3, as DNA: TGTGCCAGCAGCTTACAGGGGGCCGAAGAGACCCAGTACTTC.

The rearrangement joins TRBV27 to TRBJ2-1, with TRBD1 matching 9 bases. This CDR3 has 15 amino acids. V lost 2 bases to trimming and J lost 4 bases; unmatched junction nucleotides: 3. CDR1 is MNHEY and CDR2 is SMNVEV in the germline V gene (reference sequence). For the CDR3, the DNA is TGTGCCAGCAGTTTAAAAGGACAGGGGTACAATGAGCAGTTCTTC. This translates into CASSLKGQGYNEQFF.

This clone was observed a handful of times. The chain combines TRBV19 with TRBJ2-2; TRBD2 matches 11 bases. Germline CDR1 is LNHDA and CDR2 is SQIVND (reference sequence). Trimming removed 4 bases from V and 6 bases from J; junction bases left unmatched: 10. The CDR3 runs to 17 residues. The CDR3 DNA follows: TGTGCCAGTAGTACGGTAGCGGGAGGGCCTTCAGCCGGGGAGCTGTTTTTT. Amino acid sequence: CASSTVAGGPSAGELFF.

V gene TRBV5-1 combines with J gene TRBJ1-1, with 8 bases aligning to TRBD1. CDR1 and CDR2 (germline): SGHRS, YFSETQ. The V segment lost 4 bases and the J segment 7 bases; nucleotides outside the gene matches: 9. The CDR3 is made up of 14 amino acids. The CDR3 sequence is CASSPLQGASEAFF. The CDR3 bases are TGCGCCAGCAGCCCGCTTCAGGGGGCTAGTGAAGCTTTCTTT.